This T cell receptor (beta chain) was captured in a study of blood T cell repertoires in COVID-19. Produced via immunoSEQ multiplex PCR; TCRdb's table is partial and in-frame only. The sample holds 100,000 or so clones, nearly 90% seen once. V lost 6 bases to trimming and J lost 5 bases, with 10 bases between them. This CDR3 contains 12 residues. J is TRBJ2-5 and V is TRBV12-3 or TRBV12-4; D remains ambiguous. This receptor was taken from a man aged 45 to 65 with active COVID-19. Sequenced material: peripheral blood. The CDR3 DNA reads TGTGCCAGCAGCTACTCTAAGGAGACCCAGTACTTC. The encoded protein is CASSYSKETQYF.